The 10 T cell receptor beta chains below come from one sample, sequenced in a study of breast tumors, draining lymph nodes, adjacent tissues. TCRdb reprocessed the multiplex PCR reads via MiXCR and lists one record per CDR3 protein. The table has 20,000 to 30,000 distinct CDR3 sequences, approximately 23% seen once. The sequencing sample was made of breast tumor tissue. These receptors all stem from a female donor with breast cancer. Some clones in this sample may be carry-over from other donors' samples.

This clonotype was picked up many times. This chain uses TRBV20-1 with TRBJ1-4; the D gene is possibly TRBD1 (6 bases). Germline assignment: CDR1 DFQATT and CDR2 SNEGSKA (reference sequence). The CDR3 consists of 13 residues. Trimming left V 3 bases short and J 10 bases short, with 15 bases between. The CDR3 DNA follows: TGCAGTGCTAGCGGGGGAACAGGGTCAAAACTGTTTTTT. Encoded protein: CSASGGTGSKLFF.

This clonotype was detected many times. The chain combines TRBV10-3 with TRBJ1-2, with D hard to call. Trimming cost V 0 bases and J 5 bases, with 10 bases left between them. This CDR3 is 14 amino acids long. Looked up from germline, CDR1 is ENHRY and CDR2 is SYGVKD. CDR3 coding DNA: TGTGCCATCAGTGAGTCCCCTGAGGGTTATGGCTACACCTTC. Amino acids: CAISESPEGYGYTF.

This clonotype occurred many times. The chain has TRBV5-1 and TRBJ2-7; D may be TRBD1 (6 bases). Trimming left V 4 bases short and J 2 bases short, with 19 bases between. Germline-derived CDR1 and CDR2 are SGHRS and YFSETQ. This CDR3 is 16 amino acids long. The CDR3 region is CASSLGARTLTYEQYF. The CDR3 DNA reads TGCGCCAGCAGCCTGGGGGCACGTACCCTCACCTACGAGCAGTACTTC. Combining the CDR3 with reference TRBV5-1 and TRBJ2-7 gives the whole variable domain KAGVTQTPRYLIKTRGQQVTLSCSPISGHRSVSWYQQTPGQGLQFLFEYFSETQRNKGNFPGRFSGRQFSNSRSEMNVSTLELGDSALYLCASSLGARTLTYEQYFGPGTRLTVT.

This clonotype was counted at least ten times. The gene calls are TRBV12-3 or TRBV12-4 and TRBJ2-3; tentative D call: TRBD1 (5 bases). CDR3 length: 16 residues. Between the trimmed V and J ends, which lost 2 bases and 4 bases, there was a span of 16 bases. The CDR3 protein is CASSLMNHQGPDTQYF. DNA for the CDR3: TGTGCCAGCAGTTTAATGAACCACCAGGGTCCAGATACGCAGTATTTT.

Concerning this clonotype: This could be a read error, since a much larger clone is one nucleotide away. The V gene is TRBV28, the J gene TRBJ1-2, with D maybe TRBD1 (6 bases). Germline lookup yields CDR1 MDHEN and CDR2 SYDVKM. The CDR3 is made up of 13 amino acids. The DNA of the CDR3 is TGTGCCAGCAGTTTATTGGGGGGCTATGGCCACACCTTC. Its translation is CASSLLGGYGHTF.

This clonotype was detected ten times or more. This chain joins TRBV6-1 and TRBJ1-6; TRBD1 agrees at 9 bases. The CDR3 spans 15 residues. Losses at the gene ends were 3 bases for V and 14 bases for J; bases not matched to a gene: 11. In germline, CDR1 is MNHNS, CDR2 SASEGT. The CDR3 loop reads CASSDLGTGKFSLHF. The CDR3 coding sequence is TGTGCCAGCAGTGATTTGGGGACAGGGAAGTTTTCCCTCCACTTT.

Remarks on this clonotype: Since a much larger clone is just one base distant, this may be a read error. The rearrangement uses TRBV27 and TRBJ1-3; D gene uncertain. The CDR3 sequence is 15 residues long. Germline-derived CDR1 and CDR2 are MNHEY and SMNVEV (reference sequence). Deletions cut 2 bases from V and 9 bases from J, with 17 bases between. The chain's CDR3 is CASSLGVPGRSTIYF. The CDR3 region has the DNA TGTGCCAGCAGTTTAGGAGTCCCGGGGAGAAGCACCATATATTTT.

At least ten counts were recorded for this clonotype. The chain recombines TRBV12-3 or TRBV12-4 with TRBJ2-1; 8 bases are shared with TRBD1. CDR3 size: 16 residues. J was trimmed by 6 bases and V by 3 bases; bases with no gene match: 10. CDR3 loop: CASSLYRGSRINEQFF. In DNA form, the CDR3 reads TGTGCCAGCAGTTTGTACAGGGGGTCCCGCATCAATGAGCAGTTCTTC.

Many counts were recorded for this clonotype. The chain couples TRBV20-1 to TRBJ2-3; D uncertain. Germline CDR1 reads DFQATT; CDR2 reads SNEGSKA (reference sequence). Trimming cost V 2 bases and J 2 bases, with 14 bases left between them. This CDR3 has 15 residues. The CDR3 reads CSARHLRAPTDTQYF. In nucleotides, the CDR3 is TGCAGTGCTAGACACCTCCGAGCGCCCACAGATACGCAGTATTTT.

This clonotype has at least ten counts. The chain uses TRBV30 and TRBJ2-1; 7 bases align to TRBD1. The CDR3 is 13 amino acids. V lost 4 bases, J lost 4 bases, and 4 bases stayed unmatched. Germline V CDR1 and CDR2: GTSNPN, SVGIG (reference sequence). CDR3 amino acids: CAWNRGRYNEQFF. Here the CDR3 DNA reads TGTGCCTGGAACAGGGGACGATACAATGAGCAGTTCTTC.